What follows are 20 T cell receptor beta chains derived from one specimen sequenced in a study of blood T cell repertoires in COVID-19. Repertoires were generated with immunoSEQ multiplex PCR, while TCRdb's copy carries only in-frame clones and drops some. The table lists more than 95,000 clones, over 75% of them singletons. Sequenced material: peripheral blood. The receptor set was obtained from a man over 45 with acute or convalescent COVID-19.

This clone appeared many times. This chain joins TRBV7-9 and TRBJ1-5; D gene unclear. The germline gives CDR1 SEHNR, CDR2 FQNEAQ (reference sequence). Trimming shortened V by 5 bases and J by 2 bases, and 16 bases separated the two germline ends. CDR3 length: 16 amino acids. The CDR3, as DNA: TGTGCCAGCAGCCAAGGGTGGCGGGGTGGCAATCAGCCCCAGCATTTT. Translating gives CASSQGWRGGNQPQHF.

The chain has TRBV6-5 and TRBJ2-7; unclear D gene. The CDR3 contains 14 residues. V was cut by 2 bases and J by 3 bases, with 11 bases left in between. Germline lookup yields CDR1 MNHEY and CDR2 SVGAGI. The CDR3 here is CASSYGPPFYEQYF. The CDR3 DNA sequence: TGTGCCAGCAGTTACGGGCCGCCGTTCTACGAGCAGTACTTC.

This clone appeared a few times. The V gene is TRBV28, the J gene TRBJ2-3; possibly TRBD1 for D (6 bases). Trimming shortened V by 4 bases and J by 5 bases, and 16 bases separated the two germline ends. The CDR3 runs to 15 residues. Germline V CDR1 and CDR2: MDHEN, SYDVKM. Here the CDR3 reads CASSYGTRFEDTQYF. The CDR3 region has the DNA TGTGCCAGCAGTTACGGGACACGGTTCGAAGATACGCAGTATTTT.

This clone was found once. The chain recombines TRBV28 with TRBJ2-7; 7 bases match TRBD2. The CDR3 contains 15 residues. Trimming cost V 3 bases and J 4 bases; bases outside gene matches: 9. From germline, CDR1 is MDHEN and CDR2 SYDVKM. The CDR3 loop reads CASSFTASGNYEQYF. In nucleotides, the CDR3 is TGTGCCAGCAGTTTTACCGCTAGCGGAAATTACGAGCAGTACTTC. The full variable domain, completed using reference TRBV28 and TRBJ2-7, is DVKVTQSSRYLVKRTGEKVFLECVQDMDHENMFWYRQDPGLGLRLIYFSYDVKMKEKGDIPEGYSVSREKKERFSLILESASTNQTSMYLCASSFTASGNYEQYFGPGTRLTVT.

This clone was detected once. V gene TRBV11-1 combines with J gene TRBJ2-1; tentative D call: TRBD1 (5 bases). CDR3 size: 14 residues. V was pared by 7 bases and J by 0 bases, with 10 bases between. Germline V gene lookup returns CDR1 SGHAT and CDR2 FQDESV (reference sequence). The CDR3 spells CASTDRSSYNEQFF. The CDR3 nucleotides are TGTGCCAGCACCGACAGATCCTCCTACAATGAGCAGTTCTTC.

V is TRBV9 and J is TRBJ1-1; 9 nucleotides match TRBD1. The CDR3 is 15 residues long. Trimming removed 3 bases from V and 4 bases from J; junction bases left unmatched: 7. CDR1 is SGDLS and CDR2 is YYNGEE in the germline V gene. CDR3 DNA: TGTGCCAGCAGCGCGGGACAGGGACCCCTCACTGAAGCTTTCTTT. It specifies CASSAGQGPLTEAFF.

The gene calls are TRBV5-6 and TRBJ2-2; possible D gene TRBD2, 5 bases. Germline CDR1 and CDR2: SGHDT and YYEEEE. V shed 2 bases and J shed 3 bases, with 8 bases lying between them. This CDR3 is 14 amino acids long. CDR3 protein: CASSFGVYTGELFF. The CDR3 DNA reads TGTGCCAGCAGCTTCGGGGTTTACACCGGGGAGCTGTTTTTT.

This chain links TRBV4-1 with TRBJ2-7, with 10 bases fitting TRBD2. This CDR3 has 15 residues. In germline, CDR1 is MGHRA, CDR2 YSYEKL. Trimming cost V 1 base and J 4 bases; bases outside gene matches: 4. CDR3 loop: CASSQASGGGYEQYF. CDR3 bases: TGCGCCAGCAGCCAAGCTAGCGGGGGAGGATACGAGCAGTACTTC.

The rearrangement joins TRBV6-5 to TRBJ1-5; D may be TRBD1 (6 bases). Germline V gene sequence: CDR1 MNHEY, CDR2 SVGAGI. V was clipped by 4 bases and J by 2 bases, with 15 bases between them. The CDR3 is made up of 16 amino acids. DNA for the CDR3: TGTGCCAGCAGTTTGGTCAGGGGTGAAGGCAATCAGCCCCAGCATTTT. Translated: CASSLVRGEGNQPQHF.

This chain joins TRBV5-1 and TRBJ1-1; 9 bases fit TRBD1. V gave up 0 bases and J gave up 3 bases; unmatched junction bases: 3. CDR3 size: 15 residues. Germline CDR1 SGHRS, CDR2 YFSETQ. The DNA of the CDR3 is TGCGCCAGCAGCTTGGAGGGACAGGGCCACACTGAAGCTTTCTTT. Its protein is CASSLEGQGHTEAFF.

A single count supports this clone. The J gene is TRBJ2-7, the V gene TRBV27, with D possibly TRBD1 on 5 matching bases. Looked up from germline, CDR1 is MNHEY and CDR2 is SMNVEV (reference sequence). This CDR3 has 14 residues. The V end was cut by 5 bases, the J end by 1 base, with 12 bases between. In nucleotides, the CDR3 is TGTGCCAGCAGTAGGAAGGGGTGGTCCTACGAGCAGTACTTC. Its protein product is CASSRKGWSYEQYF.

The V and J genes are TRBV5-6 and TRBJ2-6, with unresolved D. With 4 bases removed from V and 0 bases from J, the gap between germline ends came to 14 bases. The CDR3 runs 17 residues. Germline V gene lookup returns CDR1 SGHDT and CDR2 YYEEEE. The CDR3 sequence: CASSRVPSPSGANVLTF. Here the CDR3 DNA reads TGTGCCAGCAGCCGGGTACCGAGCCCCTCTGGGGCCAACGTCCTGACTTTC.

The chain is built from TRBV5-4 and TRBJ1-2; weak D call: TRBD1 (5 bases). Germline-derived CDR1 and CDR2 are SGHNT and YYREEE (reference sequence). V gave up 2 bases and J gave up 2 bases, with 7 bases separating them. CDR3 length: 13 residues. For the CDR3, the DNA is TGTGCCAGCAGCTTCGGACAAAACTATGGCTACACCTTC. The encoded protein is CASSFGQNYGYTF.

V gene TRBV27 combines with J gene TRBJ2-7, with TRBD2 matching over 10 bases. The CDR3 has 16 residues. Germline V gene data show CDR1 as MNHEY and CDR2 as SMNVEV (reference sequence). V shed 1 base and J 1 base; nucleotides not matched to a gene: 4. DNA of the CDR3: TGTGCCAGCAGTTTATTACTAGCGGGGCGGTCCTACGAGCAGTACTTC. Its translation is CASSLLLAGRSYEQYF.

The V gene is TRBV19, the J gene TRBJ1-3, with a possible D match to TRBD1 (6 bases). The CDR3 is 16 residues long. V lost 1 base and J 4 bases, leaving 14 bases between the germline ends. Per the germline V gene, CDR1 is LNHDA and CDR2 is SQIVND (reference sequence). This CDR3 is CASSIAQQGDGNTIYF. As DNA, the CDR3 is TGTGCCAGTAGTATAGCTCAACAGGGAGACGGAAACACCATATATTTT.

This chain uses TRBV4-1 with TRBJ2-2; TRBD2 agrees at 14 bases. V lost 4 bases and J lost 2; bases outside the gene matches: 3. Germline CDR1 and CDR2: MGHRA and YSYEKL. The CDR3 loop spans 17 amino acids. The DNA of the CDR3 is TGCGCCAGCAGCCTGACTAGCGGGGGGGCAAACACCGGGGAGCTGTTTTTT. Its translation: CASSLTSGGANTGELFF.

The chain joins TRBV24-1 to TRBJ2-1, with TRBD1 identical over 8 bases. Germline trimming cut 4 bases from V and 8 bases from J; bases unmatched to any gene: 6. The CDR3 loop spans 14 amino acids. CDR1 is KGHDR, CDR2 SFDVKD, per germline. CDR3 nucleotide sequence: TGTGCCACCAGTGACCCCGGGACAGGTGATGAGCAGTTCTTC. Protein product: CATSDPGTGDEQFF.

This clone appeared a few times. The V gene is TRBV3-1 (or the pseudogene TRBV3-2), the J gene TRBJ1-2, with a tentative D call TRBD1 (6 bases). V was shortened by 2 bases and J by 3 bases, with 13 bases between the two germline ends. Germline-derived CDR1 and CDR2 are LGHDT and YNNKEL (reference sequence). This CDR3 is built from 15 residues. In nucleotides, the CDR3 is TGTGCCAGCAGCCAAAAGCACTCAGGGGACTATGGCTACACCTTC. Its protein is CASSQKHSGDYGYTF.

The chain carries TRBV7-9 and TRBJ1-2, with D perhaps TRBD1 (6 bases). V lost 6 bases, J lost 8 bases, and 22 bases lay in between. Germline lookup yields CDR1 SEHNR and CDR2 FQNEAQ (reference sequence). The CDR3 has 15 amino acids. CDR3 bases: TGTGCCAGCAGTTCCCCTGGACAGCGAGGAGAGGGCTACACCTTC. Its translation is CASSSPGQRGEGYTF.

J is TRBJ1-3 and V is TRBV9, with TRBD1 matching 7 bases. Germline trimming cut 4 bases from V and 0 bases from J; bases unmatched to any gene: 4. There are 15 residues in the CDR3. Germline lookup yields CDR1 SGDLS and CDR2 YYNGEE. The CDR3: CASSPRQGSGNTIYF. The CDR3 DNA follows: TGTGCCAGCAGCCCTCGACAGGGCTCTGGAAACACCATATATTTT.